The T cell receptor (beta chain) described here comes from a study of spatial heterogeneity in lung cancer. On the study more broadly: Unique TCR and UMI combinations averaged more than ten appearances each in raw reads.

V dropped 7 bases and J dropped 6 bases, with 13 bases sitting between them. The germline gives CDR1 ENHRY, CDR2 SYGVKD. The CDR3 is made up of 13 amino acids. This clonotype was observed at least ten times. Single TCR cDNA molecules each had their own unique molecular identifier. TCRdb redid the calling of the 5' RACE reads with MiXCR, one entry per CDR3 protein. The table records more than 45,000 distinct CDR3 sequences, roughly 5% of them present only once. Time point meaning: sample taken at primary tumor resection. Unsorted tumor, nontumor lung tissue or cryopreserved PBMC supplied the whole RNA. Sequences were derived from PBMCs, sampled at surgery. The chain links TRBV10-3 to TRBJ2-4, with D perhaps matching TRBD1 or TRBD2 (5 bases each). The origin of this receptor is a male donor with early-stage non-small cell lung cancer. CDR3 residues: CAITDTAVNIQYF. The CDR3 nucleotides are TGTGCCATCACGGACACAGCGGTAAACATTCAGTACTTC.